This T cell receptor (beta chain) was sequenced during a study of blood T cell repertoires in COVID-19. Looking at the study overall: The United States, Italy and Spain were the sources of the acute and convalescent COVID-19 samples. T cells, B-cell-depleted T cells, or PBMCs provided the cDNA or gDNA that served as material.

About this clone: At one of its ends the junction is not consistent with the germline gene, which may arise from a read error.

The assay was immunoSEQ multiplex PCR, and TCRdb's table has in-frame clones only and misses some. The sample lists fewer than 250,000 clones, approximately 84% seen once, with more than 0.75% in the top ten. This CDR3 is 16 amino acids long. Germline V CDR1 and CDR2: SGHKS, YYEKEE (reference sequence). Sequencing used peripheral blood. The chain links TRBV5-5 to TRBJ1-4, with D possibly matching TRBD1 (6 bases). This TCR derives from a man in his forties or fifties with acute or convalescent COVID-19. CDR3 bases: TGTGCCAGCGGCTTGGAATACGGGGGGCCTAATGAAAAACTGTTTTTT. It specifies CASGLEYGGPNEKLFF.